This entry lists 15 T cell receptor beta chains sequenced from one sample in a study of vaccination effects on CD4 cells after COVID-19. Using immunoSEQ multiplex PCR, the repertoire was profiled, and TCRdb retains in-frame clones only, with some absent. The data hold 20,000 or so clones, with about 74% observed a single time. Pools of viral peptides were used by the ViraFEST assay to expand antigen-specific CD4+ T cells ahead of sequencing. Once cultured for approximately eleven days, the cells underwent separation to obtain CD4+ T cells. The person had a PCR-confirmed SARS-CoV-2 infection during March to December 2020. The antigens for these receptors are not known. This material consisted of CD4+ T cells from PBMCs cultured with SARS-CoV-2 spike peptides, taken before COVID-19 vaccination. The receptor set was obtained from a human donor who had a prior SARS-CoV-2 infection.

V usage is TRBV2 and J usage is TRBJ1-1; no clear D. The germline V gene has CDR1 SNHLY and CDR2 FYNNEI. This CDR3 spans 14 amino acids. Deletions cut 6 bases from V and 1 base from J, with 12 bases between. This chain's CDR3 is CASSLTVKNTEAFF. The CDR3 bases are TGTGCCAGCAGCCTTACAGTAAAGAACACTGAAGCTTTCTTT.

The rearrangement links TRBV5-1 to TRBJ1-6; no definite D call. Germline CDR1 reads SGHRS; CDR2 reads YFSETQ. V gave up 4 bases and J gave up 8 bases, with 22 bases separating them. This CDR3 contains 17 residues. The CDR3 here is CASSLRPWQTRDSPLHF. For the CDR3, the DNA is TGCGCCAGCAGCCTGCGCCCGTGGCAGACAAGAGATTCACCCCTCCACTTT.

V is TRBV18 and J is TRBJ1-3; D not certain. Looked up from germline, CDR1 is KGHSH and CDR2 is LQKENI. V dropped 3 bases and J dropped 1 base, with 13 bases sitting between them. This CDR3 is built from 16 residues. The CDR3 region has the DNA TGTGCCAGCTCACCGACCGGGCCGCCGTCTGGAAACACCATATATTTT. As protein: CASSPTGPPSGNTIYF.

The J gene is TRBJ1-4, the V gene TRBV4-2, with D possibly TRBD1 on 5 matching bases. This CDR3 spans 15 amino acids. Germline V gives CDR1 LGHNA, CDR2 YNFKEQ. V dropped 0 bases and J dropped 8 bases, with 13 bases sitting between them. The CDR3 loop is CASSQDGQGDEKLFF. As DNA, the CDR3 is TGTGCCAGCAGCCAAGATGGGCAGGGTGACGAAAAACTGTTTTTT.

V and J are TRBV6-2 or TRBV6-3 and TRBJ1-3; D is perhaps TRBD1 (5 bases). The CDR3 is 13 residues long. CDR1 is MNHEY and CDR2 is SVGEGT in the germline V gene. V lost 2 bases, J lost 9 bases, and 11 bases lay in between. CDR3 bases: TGTGCCAGCAGTTACCGACAGATTAGCACCATATATTTT. This sequence encodes CASSYRQISTIYF.

This CDR3 reads CASSLMTGVSEQYF. The CDR3 region has the DNA TGCGCCAGCAGCTTAATGACAGGGGTGAGCGAGCAGTACTTC. The rearrangement links TRBV5-1 to TRBJ2-7, with 8 bases that match TRBD1. Trimming at V came to 2 bases and at J to 6 bases, leaving 7 bases not matched to a gene. Germline V CDR1 and CDR2: SGHRS, YFSETQ. The CDR3 is 14 amino acids. The full variable domain, with the rest looked up from reference TRBV5-1 and TRBJ2-7, is KAGVTQTPRYLIKTRGQQVTLSCSPISGHRSVSWYQQTPGQGLQFLFEYFSETQRNKGNFPGRFSGRQFSNSRSEMNVSTLELGDSALYLCASSLMTGVSEQYFGPGTRLTVT.

The chain recombines TRBV23-1 with TRBJ2-3; 11 positions match TRBD1. TRBV23-1 is reported as an ORF; its role is uncertain. This CDR3 comprises 17 residues. V lost 0 bases and J lost 4; bases outside the gene matches: 6. CDR3 protein: CASSQSIRDRGADTQYF. CDR3 sequence (DNA): TGCGCCAGCAGTCAATCGATTCGGGACAGGGGGGCAGATACGCAGTATTTT.

The genes are TRBV5-4 and TRBJ2-3; D gene uncertain. V dropped 1 base and J dropped 4 bases, with 10 bases sitting between them. Germline V gives CDR1 SGHNT, CDR2 YYREEE (reference sequence). The CDR3 is 14 amino acids. The CDR3 here is CASSLLWAPDTQYF. CDR3 DNA sequence: TGTGCCAGCAGCTTGTTGTGGGCCCCAGATACGCAGTATTTT.

The chain couples TRBV23-1 to TRBJ1-5; D gene uncertain. TRBV23-1 is treated as an ORF (open reading frame) with a function not yet certain. V shed 2 bases and J shed 7 bases, with 12 bases lying between them. The CDR3 runs to 14 residues. For the CDR3, the DNA is TGCGCCAGCAGTCAACCGCACTATCCGCAGCCCCAGCATTTT. It is translated as CASSQPHYPQPQHF.

CDR3 protein: CAWSYLQGTYEQYF. The DNA of the CDR3 is TGTGCCTGGAGTTATCTACAGGGGACCTACGAGCAGTACTTC. The V call is TRBV30, the J call TRBJ2-7; 7 bases are a match to TRBD1. The V gene's germline CDR1 is GTSNPN and CDR2 SVGIG (reference sequence). The CDR3 extends over 14 amino acids. J gave up 2 bases and V 2 bases, and 6 bases lay outside the gene matches.

The gene calls are TRBV24-1 and TRBJ1-4; tentative D call: TRBD1 (5 bases). From germline, CDR1 is KGHDR and CDR2 SFDVKD. The CDR3 extends over 17 amino acids. The V end was cut by 3 bases, the J end by 7 bases, with 20 bases between. The CDR3 spells CATSDPHSGGTREKLFF. The CDR3 DNA reads as TGTGCCACCAGTGATCCCCACTCGGGGGGGACTCGTGAAAAACTGTTTTTT.

This clone was seen a few times. This chain uses TRBV6-2 or TRBV6-3 with TRBJ1-5; D is perhaps TRBD1 (5 bases). CDR3 length: 16 residues. The germline V and J ends were trimmed by 0 bases and 5 bases, with 14 bases remaining between them. Germline lookup yields CDR1 MNHEY and CDR2 SVGEGT. The CDR3 here is CASSYSKWRGHQPQHF. CDR3 coding DNA: TGTGCCAGCAGTTACTCGAAATGGAGGGGTCATCAGCCCCAGCATTTT.

This rearrangement joins TRBV5-5 to TRBJ1-1; tentative D call: TRBD1 (6 bases). The germline V gene has CDR1 SGHKS and CDR2 YYEKEE (reference sequence). The CDR3 covers 14 residues. Trimming left V 3 bases short and J 6 bases short, with 15 bases between. CDR3 protein: CASSWFGGRAEAFF. The CDR3 coding sequence is TGTGCCAGCAGCTGGTTCGGGGGGCGAGCTGAAGCTTTCTTT.

This rearrangement joins TRBV15 to TRBJ1-1; 10 bases align to TRBD1. Looked up from germline, CDR1 is LNHNV and CDR2 is YYDKDF (reference sequence). The CDR3 runs 17 residues. Trimming took 1 base from V and 0 from J; bases not matched to a gene: 5. The chain's CDR3 is CATSRGLGQGMNTEAFF. The DNA for the CDR3 is TGTGCCACCAGCAGAGGATTGGGACAGGGGATGAACACTGAAGCTTTCTTT. The full variable domain, its missing parts supplied by reference TRBV15 and TRBJ1-1, is DAMVIQNPRYQVTQFGKPVTLSCSQTLNHNVMYWYQQKSSQAPKLLFHYYDKDFNNEADTPDNFQSRRPNTSFCFLDIRSPGLGDTAMYLCATSRGLGQGMNTEAFFGQGTRLTVV.

The V call is TRBV6-2 or TRBV6-3, the J call TRBJ2-5, with TRBD2 identical over 9 bases. V was clipped by 1 base and J by 4 bases; unmatched bases: 13. CDR1 is MNHEY and CDR2 is SVGEGT in the germline V gene. This CDR3 is built from 18 residues. The CDR3 DNA sequence: TGTGCCAGCAGTTACTGGCGGGGGGGCCGGTTGATAGGAGAGACCCAGTACTTC. Amino acid sequence: CASSYWRGGRLIGETQYF.